This passage covers 8 T cell receptor beta chains from one sample sequenced in a study of T cell responses to AZD1222 COVID-19 vaccine. The repertoire was sequenced with immunoSEQ multiplex PCR; TCRdb's copy has only in-frame clones and lacks some. The sample has 200,000 to 300,000 clones; just over 90% are singletons. Sequenced here: peripheral blood, sampled on day 0 of AZD1222 vaccination. These TCRs come from an adult in good health.

This chain links TRBV7-3 with TRBJ2-2, with no clear D. The CDR3 runs 14 residues. Germline CDR1 SGHTA, CDR2 FQGTGA. V was pared by 5 bases and J by 3 bases, with 10 bases between. The chain's CDR3 is CASSRNRYTGELFF. The CDR3 nucleotides are TGTGCCAGCAGCCGCAACAGATACACCGGGGAGCTGTTTTTT.

The chain joins TRBV5-1 to TRBJ1-4; D gene ambiguous. CDR1 and CDR2 from the germline V gene are SGHRS and YFSETQ. The V and J ends lost 4 bases and 8 bases respectively, with 18 bases between them. The CDR3 has 15 residues. The CDR3 nucleotides are TGCGCCAGCAGCCCTCAGGCGGGAGGGAACGAAAAACTGTTTTTT. This codes for CASSPQAGGNEKLFF.

The chain carries TRBV28 and TRBJ2-1, with D possibly TRBD1 on 6 matching bases. Germline CDR1 and CDR2: MDHEN and SYDVKM. The CDR3 runs 17 residues. The V end lost 3 bases, the J end lost 5 bases, and 20 bases lay between the germline ends. The CDR3 sequence is CASSFQTGTSWNNEQFF. For the CDR3, the DNA is TGTGCCAGCAGTTTCCAAACCGGGACAAGTTGGAACAATGAGCAGTTCTTC.

The V gene is TRBV9, the J gene TRBJ2-7, with D uncertain. The CDR3 has 15 amino acids. Per the germline V gene, CDR1 is SGDLS and CDR2 is YYNGEE. V gave up 0 bases and J gave up 0 bases, with 10 bases separating them. The CDR3: CASSVGDASSYEQYF. The CDR3 nucleotides are TGTGCCAGCAGCGTAGGAGACGCCAGCTCCTACGAGCAGTACTTC.

This chain connects TRBV28 to TRBJ1-5, with D possibly TRBD1 on 5 matching bases. The CDR3 has 15 residues. The V gene's germline CDR1 is MDHEN and CDR2 SYDVKM. V shed 5 bases and J shed 4 bases, with 15 bases lying between them. In nucleotides, the CDR3 is TGTGCCAGCAGTCCTGGGGGACGGAAGAATCAGCCCCAGCATTTT. Amino acids: CASSPGGRKNQPQHF. Using reference TRBV28 and TRBJ1-5 for the parts outside the CDR3, the full variable domain is DVKVTQSSRYLVKRTGEKVFLECVQDMDHENMFWYRQDPGLGLRLIYFSYDVKMKEKGDIPEGYSVSREKKERFSLILESASTNQTSMYLCASSPGGRKNQPQHFGDGTRLSIL.

The rearrangement links TRBV28 to TRBJ1-6; TRBD1 matches at 10 bases. Germline-derived CDR1 and CDR2 are MDHEN and SYDVKM. The CDR3 extends over 15 amino acids. V gave up 5 bases and J gave up 7 bases; unmatched junction bases: 5. DNA of the CDR3: TGTGCCAGCAGTCCCCGACAGGGGGCCAATTCACCCCTCCACTTT. Protein: CASSPRQGANSPLHF. The variable domain in full, with the rest retrieved from reference TRBV28 and TRBJ1-6, is DVKVTQSSRYLVKRTGEKVFLECVQDMDHENMFWYRQDPGLGLRLIYFSYDVKMKEKGDIPEGYSVSREKKERFSLILESASTNQTSMYLCASSPRQGANSPLHFGNGTRLTVT.

V and J are TRBV12-3 or TRBV12-4 and TRBJ2-7, with D perhaps given as TRBD1 or TRBD2 (5 bases each). The CDR3 extends over 13 amino acids. Trimming left V 5 bases short and J 2 bases short, with 10 bases between. CDR3 DNA sequence: TGTGCCAGCAGTCAAGGGACGACCTACGAGCAGTACTTC. Its translation: CASSQGTTYEQYF.

V gene TRBV7-2 combines with J gene TRBJ1-5; possible D gene TRBD1, 5 bases. CDR3 size: 15 residues. Trimming took off 6 bases at V and 3 bases at J, with 15 bases between the two ends. Looked up from germline, CDR1 is SGHTA and CDR2 is FQGNSA. The CDR3: CASSSAGLINQPQHF. The CDR3 nucleotides are TGTGCCAGCAGTTCTGCGGGACTGATCAATCAGCCCCAGCATTTT. The full variable domain, its missing parts supplied by reference TRBV7-2 and TRBJ1-5, is GAGVSQSPSNKVTEKGKDVELRCDPISGHTALYWYRQSLGQGLEFLIYFQGNSAPDKSGLPSDRFSAERTGGSVSTLTIQRTQQEDSAVYLCASSSAGLINQPQHFGDGTRLSIL.